A single sample gave rise to the 4 T cell receptor beta chains below, sequenced in a study of blood T cell repertoires in COVID-19. Clones were read by immunoSEQ multiplex PCR, and TCRdb kept only the in-frame ones, dropping some. This sample yields approximately 350,000 clones, of which more than 70% are seen a single time; about 2.9% belongs to the top ten. The sequencing input was peripheral blood. The receptor set was obtained from a woman between 25 and 40 years old with COVID-19, enrolled during active disease.

The chain combines TRBV5-6 with TRBJ2-1; D is unresolved. The CDR3 has 15 amino acids. Germline V gene data show CDR1 as SGHDT and CDR2 as YYEEEE. Trimming left V 4 bases short and J 4 bases short, with 15 bases between. The CDR3 bases are TGTGCCAGCAGCCTAGGCCCATTTTGGTACAATGAGCAGTTCTTC. Translation gives CASSLGPFWYNEQFF.

V usage is TRBV5-8 and J usage is TRBJ2-7; 11 positions match TRBD2. J gave up 1 base and V 4 bases, and 10 bases lay outside the gene matches. The germline gives CDR1 SGHTS, CDR2 YDEGEE. This CDR3 has 17 amino acids. Here the CDR3 reads CASSHGTSGYYSYEQYF. Written as DNA, the CDR3 is TGTGCCAGCAGCCACGGGACTAGCGGTTACTATTCCTACGAGCAGTACTTC.

In this sample, this clone turned up a few times. The V and J genes are TRBV4-1 and TRBJ1-6; D unresolved. Germline CDR1 MGHRA, CDR2 YSYEKL. V shed 0 bases and J shed 8 bases, with 5 bases lying between them. The CDR3 is 13 residues long. The CDR3 DNA reads TGCGCCAGCAGCCAAGACCTCGATTCACCCCTCCACTTT. It yields the protein CASSQDLDSPLHF.

The chain links TRBV6-2 or TRBV6-3 to TRBJ1-5; no clear D. CDR3 length: 15 amino acids. The V end was cut by 4 bases, the J end by 3 bases, with 13 bases between. The germline V gene encodes CDR1 MNHEY and CDR2 SVGEGT. CDR3 sequence reads: CASSFHRRDNQPQHF. The CDR3 DNA reads as TGTGCCAGCAGTTTCCATCGGAGGGACAATCAGCCCCAGCATTTT.